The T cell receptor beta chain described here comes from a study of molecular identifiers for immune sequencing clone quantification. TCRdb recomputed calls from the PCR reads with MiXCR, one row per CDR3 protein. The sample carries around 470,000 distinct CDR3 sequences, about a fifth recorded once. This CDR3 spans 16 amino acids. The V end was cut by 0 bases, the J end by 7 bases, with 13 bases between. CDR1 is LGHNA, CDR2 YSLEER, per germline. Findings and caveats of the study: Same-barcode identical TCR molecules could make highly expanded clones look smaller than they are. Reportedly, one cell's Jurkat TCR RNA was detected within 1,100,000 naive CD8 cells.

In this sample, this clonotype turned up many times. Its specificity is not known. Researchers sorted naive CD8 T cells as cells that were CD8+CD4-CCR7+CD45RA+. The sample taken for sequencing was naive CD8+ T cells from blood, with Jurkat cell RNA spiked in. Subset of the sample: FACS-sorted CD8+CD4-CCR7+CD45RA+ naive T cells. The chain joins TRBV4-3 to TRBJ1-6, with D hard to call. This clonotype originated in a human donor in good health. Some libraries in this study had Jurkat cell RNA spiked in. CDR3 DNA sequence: TGCGCCAGCAGCCAAGATCTCCCGGTACGGAATTCACCCCTCCACTTT. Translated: CASSQDLPVRNSPLHF.